The rows below give T cell receptor beta chains drawn from one sample of a study of cytomegalovirus exposure and HLA in healthy donors. Sequencing was performed with immunoSEQ multiplex PCR; in TCRdb, only in-frame clones are kept and a portion is missing. Altogether about 40,000 clones are present, about 80% being singletons, with the ten largest covering about 10%. The sequenced sample was PBMCs. The receptor set was obtained from a woman under 30 in good health and CMV-seropositive. CDR3s include the opening cysteine and the closing phenylalanine or tryptophan. D genes are given only for firm matches. A clone size is listed for some rows: how often the clone was seen (once, few, many), or a class if it is expanded.

J: TRBJ1-1
D: NA
V: TRBV11-2
size: NA
DNA: TGTGCCAGCAGCTTAAAAGCGGGGCTTGAAGCTTTCTTT
CDR3: CASSLKAGLEAFF

J: TRBJ2-2
D: TRBD2
V: TRBV6-6
size: few
DNA: TGTGCCAGCAGACTCGGGACTAGCGGAACCGGGGAGCTGTTTTTT
CDR3: CASRLGTSGTGELFF

J: TRBJ1-5
D: NA
V: TRBV28
size: NA
DNA: TGTGCCAGCAGTTTTCCAGGCGGGACGGGAAATCAGCCCCAGCATTTT
CDR3: CASSFPGGTGNQPQHF

J: TRBJ1-1
D: NA
V: TRBV6-5
size: few
DNA: TGTGCCAGCAGAAGACGGGAGAACACTGAAGCTTTCTTT
CDR3: CASRRRENTEAFF

J: TRBJ1-2
D: NA
V: TRBV7-8
size: NA
DNA: TGTGCCAGCAGCTTAGGGGCAATTAACTATGGCTACACCTTC
CDR3: CASSLGAINYGYTF

J: TRBJ1-1
D: TRBD1
V: TRBV7-3
size: NA
DNA: TGTGCCAGCAGCACCGGGACAGGGACGAACACTGAAGCTTTCTTT
CDR3: CASSTGTGTNTEAFF

J: TRBJ1-2
D: NA
V: TRBV2
size: NA
DNA: TGTGCCAGCAGTGGACAGGCTTTTAACTATGGCTACACCTTC
CDR3: CASSGQAFNYGYTF

J: TRBJ1-6
D: TRBD1
V: TRBV30
size: NA
DNA: TGTGCCTGGAGTGTACAGGGGAATTCACCCCTCCACTTT
CDR3: CAWSVQGNSPLHF

J: TRBJ2-2
D: NA
V: TRBV7-9
size: once
DNA: TGTTCCAGCAGCTTCCGGGACACCAGCACCGGGGAGCTGTTTTTT
CDR3: CSSSFRDTSTGELFF

J: TRBJ2-3
D: TRBD1
V: TRBV4-3
size: NA
DNA: TGCGCCAGCAGCCGACAGGGAGAGCCCACAGATACGCAGTATTTT
CDR3: CASSRQGEPTDTQYF

J: TRBJ1-4
D: NA
V: TRBV19
size: NA
DNA: TGTGCCAGTAGTCTCCAGGGAAGGGGAAGGAGTAATGAAAAACTGTTTTTT
CDR3: CASSLQGRGRSNEKLFF

J: TRBJ2-1
D: TRBD1
V: TRBV30
size: NA
DNA: TGTGCCTGGCGGAGACAGGGGGCAAATGAGCAGTTCTTC
CDR3: CAWRRQGANEQFF

J: TRBJ2-7
D: NA
V: TRBV6-1
size: NA
DNA: TGTGCCAGCAGTACCAACCCAGGATACGAGCAGTACTTC
CDR3: CASSTNPGYEQYF

J: TRBJ2-7
D: NA
V: TRBV7-9
size: NA
DNA: TGTGCCAGCAGCTTAGCGTCACAGTCCTACGAGCAGTACTTC
CDR3: CASSLASQSYEQYF

J: TRBJ2-7
D: NA
V: TRBV7-8
size: NA
DNA: TGTGCCAGCAGCTTAGAGAGGGGGTACTCCTACGAGCAGTACTTC
CDR3: CASSLERGYSYEQYF

J: TRBJ1-1
D: NA
V: TRBV5-1
size: NA
DNA: TGCGCCAGCAGCTTGACAGGGTGGCGAGAGGTTGGAGCTTTCTTT
CDR3: CASSLTGWREVGAFF

J: TRBJ1-1
D: NA
V: TRBV14
size: NA
DNA: TGTGCCAGCAGCCTATTCCCAGGGGTGAACACTGAAGCTTTCTTT
CDR3: CASSLFPGVNTEAFF

J: TRBJ2-1
D: NA
V: TRBV11-3
size: once
DNA: TGTGCCAGCAGCTTAGTGGGTCAGGGTAACAATGAGCAGTTCTTC
CDR3: CASSLVGQGNNEQFF

J: TRBJ2-7
D: TRBD2
V: TRBV10-3
size: NA
DNA: TGTGCCATCAGTGAGTCTCTGGCGGGGGGTCCCTACGAGCAGTACTTC
CDR3: CAISESLAGGPYEQYF

J: TRBJ1-2
D: TRBD1
V: TRBV19
size: NA
DNA: TGTGCCAGTAGGACAGGGCCCCTCGGGGGCTACACCTTC
CDR3: CASRTGPLGGYTF

J: TRBJ2-5
D: TRBD1
V: TRBV2
size: NA
DNA: TGTGCCAGCAGGGAGGGACAGGCGAATCGAGAGACCCAGTACTTC
CDR3: CASREGQANRETQYF

J: TRBJ2-3
D: NA
V: TRBV10-1
size: NA
DNA: TGCGCCAGCAGTGAGCGGAGTAGTGATTTT
CDR3: CASSERSSDF

J: TRBJ1-2
D: TRBD1
V: TRBV5-5
size: NA
DNA: TGTGCCAGCAGCTCTACCATTCCGGGACAGGGGCTTGTCTATGGCTACACCTTC
CDR3: CASSSTIPGQGLVYGYTF

J: TRBJ2-3
D: TRBD2
V: TRBV7-2
size: NA
DNA: TGTGCCAGCAGCTTAGGGCTGAGCGGGAGGAGGACAGATACGCAGTATTTT
CDR3: CASSLGLSGRRTDTQYF

J: TRBJ2-6
D: TRBD2
V: TRBV7-3
size: once
DNA: TGTGCCGTCGGGGCGGGAGGGTCTGGGGCCAACGTCCTGACTTTC
CDR3: CAVGAGGSGANVLTF

J: TRBJ2-3
D: TRBD2
V: TRBV11-3
size: NA
DNA: TGTGCCAGCAGCCCAGGCGGGGGGGCGACAGATACGCAGTATTTT
CDR3: CASSPGGGATDTQYF

J: TRBJ2-7
D: TRBD1
V: TRBV5-8
size: few
DNA: TGTGCCAGCAGCCCACAGGGGAGTCTACGAGTTGGGCAGTACTTC
CDR3: CASSPQGSLRVGQYF